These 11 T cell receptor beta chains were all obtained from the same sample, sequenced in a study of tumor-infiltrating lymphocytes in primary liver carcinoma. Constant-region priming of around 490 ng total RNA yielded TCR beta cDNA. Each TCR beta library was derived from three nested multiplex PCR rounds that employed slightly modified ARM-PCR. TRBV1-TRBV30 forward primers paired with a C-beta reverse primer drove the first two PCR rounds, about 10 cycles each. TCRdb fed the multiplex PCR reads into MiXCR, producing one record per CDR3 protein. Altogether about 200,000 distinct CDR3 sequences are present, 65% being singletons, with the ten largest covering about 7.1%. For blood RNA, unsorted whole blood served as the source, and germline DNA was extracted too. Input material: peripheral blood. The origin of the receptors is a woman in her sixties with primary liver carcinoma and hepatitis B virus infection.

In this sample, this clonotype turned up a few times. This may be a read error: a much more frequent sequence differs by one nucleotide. Here the CDR3 DNA reads TGCGCCAGCAGCCAAGGAAAGGTCGGGAGCGTTTTCCACGATGAGCAGTTCTTC. It codes for CASSQGKVGSVFHDEQFF. The chain uses TRBV4-1 and TRBJ2-1; perhaps TRBD2 as D (6 bases). This CDR3 region has 18 residues. The germline V gene has CDR1 MGHRA and CDR2 YSYEKL. The V end lost 1 base, the J end lost 8 bases, and 24 bases lay between the germline ends.

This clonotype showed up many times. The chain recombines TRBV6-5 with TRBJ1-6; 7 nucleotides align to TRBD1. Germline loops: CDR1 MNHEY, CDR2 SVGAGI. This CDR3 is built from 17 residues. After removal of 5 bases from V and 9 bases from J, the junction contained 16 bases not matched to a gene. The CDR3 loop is CASSPHQTGKLSSPLHF. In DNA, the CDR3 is TGTGCCAGCAGTCCCCACCAGACAGGGAAATTGAGTTCACCCCTCCACTTT.

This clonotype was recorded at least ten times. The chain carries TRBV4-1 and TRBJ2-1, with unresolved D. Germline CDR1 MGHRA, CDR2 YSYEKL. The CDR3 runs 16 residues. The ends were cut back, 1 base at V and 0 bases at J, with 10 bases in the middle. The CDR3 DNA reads TGCGCCAGCAGCCAAGTGCTGCGGAGCTCCTACAATGAGCAGTTCTTC. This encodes CASSQVLRSSYNEQFF.

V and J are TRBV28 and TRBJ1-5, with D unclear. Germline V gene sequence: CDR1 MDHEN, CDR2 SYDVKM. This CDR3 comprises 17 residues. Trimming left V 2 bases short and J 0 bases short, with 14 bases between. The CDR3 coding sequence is TGTGCCAGCAGTTTAGGTTCATTTGTGCATAGCAATCAGCCCCAGCATTTT. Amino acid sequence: CASSLGSFVHSNQPQHF.

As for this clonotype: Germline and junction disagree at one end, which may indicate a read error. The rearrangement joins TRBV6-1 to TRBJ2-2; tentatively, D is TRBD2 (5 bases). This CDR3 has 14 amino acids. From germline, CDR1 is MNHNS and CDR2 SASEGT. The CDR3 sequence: CASNLHGNTGEPFF. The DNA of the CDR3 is TGTGCCAGTAACCTCCACGGAAACACCGGGGAGCCGTTTTTT.

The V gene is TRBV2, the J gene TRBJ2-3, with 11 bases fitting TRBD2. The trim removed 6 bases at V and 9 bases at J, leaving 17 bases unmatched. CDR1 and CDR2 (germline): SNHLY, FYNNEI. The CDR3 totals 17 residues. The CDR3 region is CASSEHSRRLAGSTQYF. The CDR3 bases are TGTGCCAGCAGCGAGCACTCGAGGCGACTAGCGGGAAGCACGCAGTATTTT.

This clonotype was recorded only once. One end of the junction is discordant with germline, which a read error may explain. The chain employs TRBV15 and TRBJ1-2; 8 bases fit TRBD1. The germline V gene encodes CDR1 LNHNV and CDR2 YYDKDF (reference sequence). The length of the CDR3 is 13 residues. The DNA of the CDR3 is TGTGTCACCAGCCCGGGACAGGACTATGGCTACACCTTC. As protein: CVTSPGQDYGYTF.

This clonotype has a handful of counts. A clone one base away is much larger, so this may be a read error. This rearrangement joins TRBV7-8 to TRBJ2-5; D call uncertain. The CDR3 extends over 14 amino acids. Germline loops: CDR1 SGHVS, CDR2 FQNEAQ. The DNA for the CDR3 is TGTGCCAACAGCTTAGTACTCAGTCGGGAGACCCAGTACTTC. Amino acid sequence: CANSLVLSRETQYF.

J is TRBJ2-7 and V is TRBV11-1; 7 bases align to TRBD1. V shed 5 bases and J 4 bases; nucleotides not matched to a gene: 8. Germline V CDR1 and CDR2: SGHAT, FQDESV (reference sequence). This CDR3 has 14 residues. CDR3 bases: TGTGCCAGCAGCCGAGAGGGACAGATGTACGAGCAGTACTTC. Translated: CASSREGQMYEQYF.

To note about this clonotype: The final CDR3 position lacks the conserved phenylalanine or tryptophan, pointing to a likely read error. Written as DNA, the CDR3 is TGTGCCAGCAGCTCAACCCGGTTGGCGGATACCGGGGAGCTGTTTTTA. Translated: CASSSTRLADTGELFL. This chain connects TRBV11-1 to TRBJ2-2; D gene ambiguous. This CDR3 has 16 amino acids. The germline gives CDR1 SGHAT, CDR2 FQDESV (reference sequence). Trimming pared 4 bases from V and 5 bases from J, leaving 17 bases between.

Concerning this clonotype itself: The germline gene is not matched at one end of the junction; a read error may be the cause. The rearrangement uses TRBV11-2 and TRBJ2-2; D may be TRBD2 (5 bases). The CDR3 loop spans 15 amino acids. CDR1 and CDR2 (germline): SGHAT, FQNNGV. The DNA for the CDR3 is TGTGCCAGCAGCCGACCTAAGGGTGCCACCGGGGAGCTGTTATTT. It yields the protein CASSRPKGATGELLF.